This T cell receptor (beta chain) derives from a study of tumor and adjacent non-tumor tissue in lung cancer. V was cut by 2 bases and J by 4 bases, with 12 bases left in between. CDR1 and CDR2 (germline): KGHDR, SFDVKD. The CDR3 consists of 15 residues. The template was RNA from unsorted bulk tissue. More than 3 cm separated this lung sample from the edge of the tumor. Between August and November 2014, newly diagnosed, chemotherapy-naive lung cancer patients underwent thoracic surgery in China. The library came from three nested PCR rounds adapted from ARM-PCR protocols. MiXCR was run by TCRdb on the multiplex PCR reads, yielding one entry per CDR3 protein. The profile shows over 100,000 distinct CDR3 sequences, about 61% of them singletons.

The sample consisted of distant non-tumor lung tissue. The rearrangement links TRBV24-1 to TRBJ2-3; weak D call: TRBD2 (6 bases). This sequence was found in a man in his sixties with non-small cell lung cancer. The CDR3 coding sequence is TGTGCCACCAGTGATTCCGGGAGCGCCGCAGATACGCAGTATTTT. Protein product: CATSDSGSAADTQYF.